This T cell receptor (beta chain) was profiled in a study of prognosis after radiotherapy for stage I lung cancer. Study summary: Radiotherapy was followed by distant metastases in a handful of patients, which appeared at a median of around seven months; about 14 patients showed no significant progression.

The table lists this clonotype with many counts. Its matching antigen is unknown. The study's findings and limits: Whether the expanded TCR clones were tumor-specific was not determined. The way patients used TRBV and TRBJ genes reportedly differed depending on whether they had metastases.

Two rounds of multiplex PCR amplified TCR beta CDR3 from genomic DNA. First-round PCR, the initial amplification, used primers specific to each TRBV and TRBJ gene. TCRdb used MiXCR to reprocess the multiplex PCR reads, holding one entry per CDR3 protein. The sample includes about 51,000 distinct CDR3 sequences, about 32% of them seen just once. Germline V gene data show CDR1 as DFQATT and CDR2 as SNEGSKA (reference sequence). The CDR3 spans 11 residues. This receptor was taken from a donor over 45 with non-small cell lung cancer. The V call is TRBV20-1, the J call TRBJ1-1; D is perhaps TRBD1 (5 bases). The sequencing used PBMCs, collected before or after stereotactic body radiation therapy (not recorded which). CDR3 coding DNA: TGCACCACTGGAGGGGACCCTGAAGCTTTCTTT. Protein sequence: CTTGGDPEAFF.